One T cell receptor (beta chain) is described in this entry. Its cognate antigen is unknown. This sample is drawn from a study of beta chain features in type 1 diabetes. CDR3 size: 13 residues. Trimming took 6 bases from V and 3 from J, leaving 14 bases between them. Germline V gives CDR1 SQVTM, CDR2 ANQGSEA. The entirety of the isolated RNA underwent reverse transcription, so expressed TCRB transcripts were sequenced. This table comes from immunoSEQ multiplex PCR, and its TCRdb copy is limited to in-frame clones, with some not included. The sample has around 400,000 clones; over 10% are singletons. General study points: Sampled from patients, naive, central memory and Treg TCRB repertoires appeared more similar than those sampled from healthy donors.

The sample was naive CD4+ T cells from blood. This chain links TRBV29-1 with TRBJ1-2; TRBD1 might be the D (5 bases). The sequence came from a man younger than 30 in good health. The CDR3 DNA follows: TGCAGCGTCGACCCTGACAGACACTATGGCTACACCTTC. It encodes CSVDPDRHYGYTF.